The T cell receptor beta chain under discussion was sequenced for a study of CD8 T cells in Susac syndrome. This clonotype was counted between two and nine times. Its antigen is unknown. Overall study findings and caveats: As the study acknowledged, the number of individuals in its TCR sequencing and HLA analysis was relatively small.

RNA was extracted with the RNeasy kit, and a quantity of roughly 0.5 to 1 ug was reverse transcribed using random hexamers. TCRdb analysed the immunoSEQ multiplex PCR reads with MiXCR anew, one entry per CDR3 protein. The table includes about 280,000 distinct CDR3 sequences, around 83% detected once. The sample taken for sequencing was CD8+ T cells from PBMCs. This receptor was obtained from a human donor with multiple sclerosis.

The CDR3 loop is CASSEGLAAYEQYF. The DNA of the CDR3 is TGTGCCAGCAGTGAGGGACTAGCGGCGTACGAGCAGTACTTC. The V call is TRBV2, the J call TRBJ2-7; 11 positions agree with TRBD2. The length of the CDR3 is 14 residues. V was clipped by 3 bases and J by 4 bases; unmatched bases: 2. From germline, CDR1 is SNHLY and CDR2 FYNNEI.